This TCR beta chain stems from a study of chemoradiotherapy in HPV16-positive cancers. Using immunoSEQ multiplex PCR, the repertoire was profiled, and TCRdb retains in-frame clones only, with some absent. The table has about 21,000 clones, about 90% seen once. V was clipped by 0 bases and J by 2 bases, with 8 bases between them. CDR1 and CDR2 (germline): SGHRS, YFSETQ. The CDR3 spans 14 residues. The sample in question was blood, obtained from a patient who underwent chemoradiotherapy. The chain joins TRBV5-1 to TRBJ1-1; no definite D call. The sequence derives from a human donor with HPV-associated anogenital cancer. The CDR3 bases are TGCGCCAGCAGCTTGGGCAGTACTAACACTGAAGCTTTCTTT. Translating it yields CASSLGSTNTEAFF.